The clone carrying this TCR beta chain was counted only a few times. What it recognizes is unknown. The sample is drawn from a study of metastatic and nonmetastatic thyroid tumors. Whole-study results and caveats: As reported, TCR beta diversity in blood and tumor was significantly higher in malignant thyroid tumors than in benign nodules.

Ahead of thyroid surgery, no patient had received treatment of any kind. TCRdb ran MiXCR on the PCR reads. The table lists 15,000 to 20,000 clones, around 16% of them singletons. The clonotype was recovered from a female donor with papillary thyroid cancer or a benign thyroid nodule (not recorded which). Some clones in this sample may be carry-over from other donors' samples. The sample was blood.

The CDR3 is CASSLGTRGETQYF. CDR3 bases: TGTGCCAGCAGCTTGGGGACTAGAGGGGAGACCCAGTACTTC. The rearrangement uses TRBV5-4 and TRBJ2-5; 7 bases match TRBD2. The CDR3 consists of 14 residues. The germline V gene has CDR1 SGHNT and CDR2 YYREEE (reference sequence). The V segment lost 0 bases and the J segment 5 bases; nucleotides outside the gene matches: 4.